This TCR beta chain was recorded in a study of radiotherapy plus CTLA-4 blockade in lung cancer. Repertoires were generated with immunoSEQ multiplex PCR, while TCRdb's copy carries only in-frame clones and drops some. The sample shows more than 90,000 clones, around 88% of them seen only once. The CDR3 is 15 residues long. Per the germline V gene, CDR1 is KGHSH and CDR2 is LQKENI. The ends were cut back, 3 bases at V and 0 bases at J, with 9 bases in the middle. The receptor was isolated from a human donor with non-small cell lung cancer that progressed on radiotherapy plus ipilimumab. The input for sequencing was peripheral blood, taken from a patient treated with radiotherapy plus ipilimumab. The chain links TRBV18 to TRBJ2-1; the D is unclear. CDR3 in amino acids: CASSPLEVSYNEQFF. Written as DNA, the CDR3 is TGTGCCAGCTCACCTCTCGAAGTCTCCTACAATGAGCAGTTCTTC.